This is a list of T cell receptor beta chains from one sample in a study of cytomegalovirus exposure and HLA in healthy donors. Assay used: immunoSEQ multiplex PCR; TCRdb lists only in-frame clones, some missing. The sample yields over 85,000 clones, 70% to 85% seen once. Input material: PBMCs. Source of these receptors: a man in his thirties or forties in good health and CMV-seropositive. The CDR3 runs from the conserved cysteine through the conserved F or W. Fields, in order: D gene, V gene, J gene, CDR3 protein, CDR3 DNA. A D gene is named only where the DNA matches it firmly.

d_call: NA
v_call: TRBV7-9
j_call: TRBJ1-3
cdr3_aa: CASSLNRYSGNTIYF
cdr3_nt: TGTGCCAGCAGCTTAAACCGGTACTCTGGAAACACCATATATTTT

d_call: TRBD2
v_call: TRBV2
j_call: TRBJ2-1
cdr3_aa: CASKAGAHYNEQFF
cdr3_nt: TGTGCCAGCAAAGCGGGGGCCCACTACAATGAGCAGTTCTTC

d_call: NA
v_call: TRBV11-2
j_call: TRBJ1-3
cdr3_aa: CASEAGSGNTIYF
cdr3_nt: TGTGCCAGCGAGGCGGGTTCTGGAAACACCATATATTTT

d_call: TRBD2
v_call: TRBV19
j_call: TRBJ2-1
cdr3_aa: CASSIDRLAGDNEQFF
cdr3_nt: TGTGCCAGTAGTATAGACAGACTAGCGGGGGACAATGAGCAGTTCTTC

d_call: NA
v_call: TRBV5-1
j_call: TRBJ2-2
cdr3_aa: CASSVNSGSGELFF
cdr3_nt: TGCGCCAGCAGCGTAAATTCAGGATCCGGGGAGCTGTTTTTT

d_call: TRBD2
v_call: TRBV5-1
j_call: TRBJ2-1
cdr3_aa: CASTREGYNEQFF
cdr3_nt: TGCGCCAGCACCCGGGAGGGGTACAATGAGCAGTTCTTC

d_call: NA
v_call: TRBV6-1
j_call: TRBJ1-3
cdr3_aa: CASSDYLSSSGNTIYF
cdr3_nt: TGTGCCAGCAGTGACTATCTAAGTAGCTCTGGAAACACCATATATTTT

d_call: TRBD1
v_call: TRBV9
j_call: TRBJ1-1
cdr3_aa: CASSPQDRGLEAFF
cdr3_nt: TGTGCCAGCAGCCCCCAGGACAGGGGGCTCGAAGCTTTCTTT

d_call: TRBD1
v_call: TRBV19
j_call: TRBJ1-3
cdr3_aa: CASSLGQGDTIYF
cdr3_nt: TGTGCCAGTAGCCTTGGACAGGGGGACACCATATATTTT

d_call: NA
v_call: TRBV2
j_call: TRBJ1-4
cdr3_aa: CASSEPRSNEKLFF
cdr3_nt: TGTGCCAGCAGTGAACCCCGGTCTAATGAAAAACTGTTTTTT

d_call: NA
v_call: TRBV7-7
j_call: TRBJ2-5
cdr3_aa: CASSPLAMETQYF
cdr3_nt: TGTGCCAGCAGCCCCCTAGCGATGGAGACCCAGTACTTC

d_call: TRBD1
v_call: TRBV2
j_call: TRBJ1-6
cdr3_aa: CASTDRGHSPLHF
cdr3_nt: TGTGCCAGCACCGACAGGGGGCATTCACCCCTCCACTTT

d_call: TRBD2
v_call: TRBV28
j_call: TRBJ2-3
cdr3_aa: CASSLTSKSPDTQYF
cdr3_nt: TGTGCCAGCAGTCTGACTAGCAAAAGCCCAGATACGCAGTATTTT

d_call: TRBD2
v_call: TRBV9
j_call: TRBJ2-2
cdr3_aa: CASSVGPLGGSGTGELFF
cdr3_nt: TGTGCCAGCAGCGTAGGTCCCTTGGGGGGGTCGGGGACCGGGGAGCTGTTTTTT

d_call: NA
v_call: TRBV27
j_call: TRBJ1-4
cdr3_aa: CASSFGGVGKLFF
cdr3_nt: TGTGCCAGCAGTTTCGGGGGTGTGGGAAAACTGTTTTTT

d_call: NA
v_call: TRBV20-1
j_call: TRBJ2-7
cdr3_aa: CSAAGTYEQYF
cdr3_nt: TGCAGTGCCGCAGGGACCTACGAGCAGTACTTC

d_call: TRBD2
v_call: TRBV2
j_call: TRBJ2-2
cdr3_aa: CASSGLAGGQWANGELFF
cdr3_nt: TGTGCCAGCAGTGGTTTAGCGGGGGGGCAATGGGCGAACGGGGAGCTGTTTTTT

d_call: NA
v_call: TRBV11-2
j_call: TRBJ1-5
cdr3_aa: CASSPQGDQPQHF
cdr3_nt: TGTGCCAGCAGCCCCCAGGGCGATCAGCCCCAGCATTTT

d_call: TRBD2
v_call: TRBV18
j_call: TRBJ2-3
cdr3_aa: CASSPPQRGYTDTQYF
cdr3_nt: TGTGCCAGCTCACCCCCGCAGCGGGGGTACACAGATACGCAGTATTTT